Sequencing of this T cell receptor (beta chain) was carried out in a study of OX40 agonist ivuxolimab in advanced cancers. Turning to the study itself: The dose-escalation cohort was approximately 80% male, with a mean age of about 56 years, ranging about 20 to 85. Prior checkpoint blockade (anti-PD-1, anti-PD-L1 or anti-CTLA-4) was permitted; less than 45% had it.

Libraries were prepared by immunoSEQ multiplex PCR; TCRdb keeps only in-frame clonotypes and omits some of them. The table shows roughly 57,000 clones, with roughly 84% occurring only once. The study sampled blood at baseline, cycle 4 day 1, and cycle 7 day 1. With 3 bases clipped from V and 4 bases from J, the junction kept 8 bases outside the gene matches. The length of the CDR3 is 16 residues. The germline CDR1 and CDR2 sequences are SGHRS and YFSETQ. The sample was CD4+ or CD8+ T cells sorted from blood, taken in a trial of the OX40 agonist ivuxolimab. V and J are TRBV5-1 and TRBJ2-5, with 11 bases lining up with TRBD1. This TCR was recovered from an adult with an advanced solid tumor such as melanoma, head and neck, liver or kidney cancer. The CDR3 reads CASSSLGQGARETQYF. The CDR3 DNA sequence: TGCGCCAGCAGCTCACTCGGACAGGGGGCCCGAGAGACCCAGTACTTC.